Listed below are T cell receptor beta chains from one sample, sequenced in a study of blood T cell repertoires in COVID-19. The protocol was immunoSEQ multiplex PCR, while the TCRdb copy is restricted to in-frame clones and leaves out a portion. The sample consists of about 62,000 clones, 80% to 90% of them appearing once. The sample taken for sequencing was peripheral blood. These receptors were collected from a woman aged 55-75 years with COVID-19, enrolled during active disease. Each CDR3 is given with its conserved first and last residue. A D gene is named only where the DNA matches it firmly. Size tells how often a clone was seen (once, few, many) or the class of an expanded clone, and some rows leave it out.

v_call	clone_size	j_call	d_call	cdr3_aa	cdr3_nt
TRBV18	NA	TRBJ2-7	NA	CASSPSEGSYEQYF	TGTGCCAGCTCACCGTCGGAGGGGAGCTACGAGCAGTACTTC
TRBV5-1	NA	TRBJ2-7	TRBD1	CASSPDRGRDNEQYF	TGCGCCAGCAGCCCCGACAGGGGGCGCGACAACGAGCAGTACTTC
TRBV6-5	NA	TRBJ1-2	TRBD1	CASRDRAYGYTF	TGTGCCAGCAGGGACAGGGCTTATGGCTACACCTTC
TRBV21-1	few	TRBJ2-7	NA	CAALTGGYEQYF	TGTGCCGCCCTGACAGGGGGCTACGAGCAGTACTTC
TRBV3-1/TRBV3-2	NA	TRBJ1-2	TRBD1	CASTGTGGYTF	TGTGCCAGCACGGGGACAGGAGGCTACACCTTC
TRBV2	NA	TRBJ1-2	NA	CASREDAVYGYTF	TGTGCCAGCAGGGAGGACGCAGTCTATGGCTACACCTTC
TRBV7-2	NA	TRBJ2-7	TRBD2	CASSPYAGAPYEQYF	TGTGCCAGCAGCCCCTATGCGGGAGCGCCCTACGAGCAGTACTTC
TRBV29-1	NA	TRBJ2-1	TRBD2	CSVDGLAGEGLYNEQFF	TGCAGCGTTGACGGCCTAGCGGGAGAGGGGCTCTACAATGAGCAGTTCTTC
TRBV19	NA	TRBJ1-5	NA	CASSQQGINQPQHF	TGTGCCAGTTCCCAACAGGGAATCAATCAGCCCCAGCATTTT
TRBV9	NA	TRBJ2-1	NA	CASSVEAREPYNEQFF	TGTGCCAGCAGCGTAGAGGCCCGGGAGCCGTACAATGAGCAGTTCTTC
TRBV11-2	NA	TRBJ1-1	NA	CASSLDRVEGGEAFF	TGTGCCAGCAGCTTAGATCGAGTAGAGGGAGGTGAAGCTTTCTTT
TRBV5-4	NA	TRBJ2-1	TRBD1	CASSRTGLTYNEQFF	TGTGCCAGCAGCCGGACAGGCCTTACCTACAATGAGCAGTTCTTC
TRBV28	NA	TRBJ2-1	NA	CASIAGSLGNEQFF	TGTGCCAGCATCGCCGGGAGTCTCGGGAATGAGCAGTTCTTC
TRBV5-1	NA	TRBJ1-5	NA	CASSLARGQPQHF	TGCGCCAGCAGCTTGGCTAGGGGTCAGCCCCAGCATTTT
TRBV25-1	NA	TRBJ2-7	NA	CASRLAGYEQYF	TGTGCCAGCCGCCTCGCGGGCTACGAGCAGTACTTC
TRBV30	few	TRBJ1-1	NA	CAWSVPYRDENTEAFF	TGTGCCTGGAGTGTACCCTACAGGGACGAGAACACTGAAGCTTTCTTT
TRBV19	NA	TRBJ2-1	TRBD2	CASSIPRLAGYNEQFF	TGTGCCAGTAGTATACCCCGACTAGCGGGATACAATGAGCAGTTCTTC
TRBV7-2	NA	TRBJ1-1	NA	CASSLDSFRQSTEAFF	TGTGCCAGCAGCTTAGACAGCTTCCGGCAGAGCACTGAAGCTTTCTTT
TRBV6-2/TRBV6-3	NA	TRBJ2-5	NA	CASSYPGGKRKYQETQYF	TGTGCCAGCAGTTACCCTGGAGGGAAGCGGAAGTACCAAGAGACCCAGTACTTC
TRBV24-1	NA	TRBJ1-1	TRBD1	CATSPGQAGYSEAFF	TGTGCCACCAGCCCGGGACAGGCCGGATACTCTGAAGCTTTCTTT
TRBV6-7	NA	TRBJ2-7	TRBD1	CASSYPGQGREDEQYF	TGTGCCAGCAGTTACCCGGGACAGGGGAGAGAGGACGAGCAGTACTTC
TRBV7-8	NA	TRBJ2-7	TRBD1	CASSSHRDRTYEQYF	TGTGCCAGCAGCTCCCACCGGGACAGAACCTACGAGCAGTACTTC
TRBV7-8	NA	TRBJ2-1	TRBD2	CASSLDASGIYNEQFF	TGTGCCAGCAGCTTAGACGCTAGCGGGATCTACAATGAGCAGTTCTTC
TRBV27	NA	TRBJ2-7	TRBD2	CASSFGLAGGLTYEQYF	TGTGCCAGCAGTTTTGGTCTAGCGGGAGGATTAACCTACGAGCAGTACTTC
TRBV21-1	once	TRBJ2-5	NA	CASSKGMGSETQYF	TGTGCCAGCAGCAAAGGAATGGGCTCGGAGACCCAGTACTTC
TRBV18	NA	TRBJ1-5	NA	CASSPGSQPQHF	TGTGCCAGCTCACCAGGGAGTCAGCCCCAGCATTTT
TRBV10-3	once	TRBJ1-5	TRBD1	CAISGQGSNQPQHF	TGTGCCATCAGTGGACAGGGGAGCAATCAGCCCCAGCATTTT
TRBV10-3	NA	TRBJ2-2	NA	CAISPASKGELFF	TGTGCCATCAGTCCCGCTAGCAAAGGGGAGCTGTTTTTT
TRBV30	NA	TRBJ2-7	NA	CAWSPGYEQYF	TGTGCCTGGAGCCCGGGCTACGAGCAGTACTTC
TRBV7-9	NA	TRBJ1-5	NA	CASSFNTEDQPQHF	TGTGCCAGCAGCTTTAACACGGAGGATCAGCCCCAGCATTTT
TRBV5-1	NA	TRBJ2-1	TRBD2	CASSLTSGSVYEQFF	TGCGCCAGCAGCCTGACTAGCGGGAGCGTCTATGAGCAGTTCTTC
TRBV10-3	NA	TRBJ2-2	NA	CAIRLDNTGELFF	TGTGCCATCAGGCTAGATAACACCGGGGAGCTGTTTTTT
TRBV15	NA	TRBJ2-5	NA	CATSRGTSLETQYF	TGTGCCACCAGCAGGGGGACTTCTCTTGAGACCCAGTACTTC
TRBV10-3	NA	TRBJ1-3	NA	CAISPARGTSSGNTIYF	TGTGCCATCAGCCCGGCGCGAGGGACTAGCTCTGGAAACACCATATATTTT
TRBV28	NA	TRBJ2-7	TRBD2	CASSFPNRLAGVKYEQYF	TGTGCCAGCAGTTTCCCCAACCGACTAGCGGGAGTTAAGTACGAGCAGTACTTC
TRBV28	NA	TRBJ2-2	TRBD2	CASSSGLAGELRAGELFF	TGTGCCAGCAGTTCGGGACTAGCGGGGGAACTCAGGGCCGGGGAGCTGTTTTTT
TRBV12-5	NA	TRBJ2-7	TRBD2	CASGMGLSYEQYF	TGTGCTAGTGGTATGGGACTATCCTACGAGCAGTACTTC
TRBV30	NA	TRBJ2-3	TRBD2	CAGTSGRSTDTQYF	TGTGCCGGGACTAGCGGGAGGAGCACAGATACGCAGTATTTT
TRBV5-1	few	TRBJ1-6	NA	CASSLDVGRSSYNSPLHF	TGCGCCAGCAGCTTGGATGTGGGGCGCTCCTCCTATAATTCACCCCTCCACTTT
TRBV14	NA	TRBJ1-4	TRBD1	CASSYEQGYNEKLFF	TGTGCCAGCAGTTATGAACAGGGGTATAATGAAAAACTGTTTTTT
TRBV9	NA	TRBJ2-1	NA	CASSVEADPYNEQFF	TGTGCCAGCAGCGTGGAGGCGGACCCCTACAATGAGCAGTTCTTC
TRBV18	NA	TRBJ1-5	NA	CASSPRPAGDQPQHF	TGTGCCAGCTCACCAAGACCCGCGGGGGATCAGCCCCAGCATTTT
TRBV11-3	NA	TRBJ2-1	TRBD2	CASSLGAGAYNEQFF	TGTGCCAGCAGCTTGGGAGCGGGAGCTTACAATGAGCAGTTCTTC
TRBV3-1/TRBV3-2	few	TRBJ2-3	TRBD2	CASSQDGNPTGGADTQYF	TGTGCCAGCAGCCAAGACGGAAACCCAACGGGAGGGGCAGATACGCAGTATTTT
TRBV6-4	NA	TRBJ2-1	TRBD2	CASSDSREGPGNEQFF	TGTGCCAGCAGTGACTCGAGGGAGGGCCCTGGCAATGAGCAGTTCTTC
TRBV28	NA	TRBJ1-6	TRBD1	CASSLRDRGLRAPLHF	TGTGCCAGCAGTTTACGAGACAGGGGTCTTAGGGCACCCCTCCACTTT
TRBV7-9	NA	TRBJ2-1	NA	CASSLQNEQFF	TGTGCCAGCAGCCTGCAGAATGAGCAGTTCTTC
TRBV5-1	NA	TRBJ1-2	NA	CASSFVAVTNYGYTF	TGCGCCAGCAGCTTTGTCGCAGTTACTAACTATGGCTACACCTTC
TRBV2	few	TRBJ1-6	NA	CASSEPRPRGHSPLHF	TGTGCCAGCAGTGAGCCCCGACCCAGGGGTCATTCACCCCTCCACTTT
TRBV9	once	TRBJ2-1	NA	CASSVGSSLNEQFF	TGTGCCAGCAGCGTAGGGAGTAGCCTCAATGAGCAGTTCTTC
TRBV6-5	NA	TRBJ1-2	NA	CASSSGDPGYGYTF	TGTGCCAGCAGCTCGGGGGATCCCGGCTATGGCTACACCTTC
TRBV6-2/TRBV6-3	NA	TRBJ2-3	NA	CASSYSVTGSHTQYF	TGTGCCAGCAGTTACTCGGTCACAGGGTCCCATACGCAGTATTTT
TRBV29-1	NA	TRBJ1-2	TRBD1	CSVLVGTGGSPNYGYTF	TGCAGCGTTTTAGTGGGGACAGGGGGCTCCCCTAACTATGGCTACACCTTC
TRBV28	NA	TRBJ2-6	NA	CASSFRAGRPYLSGANVLTF	TGTGCCAGCAGTTTTAGGGCAGGGAGGCCCTATCTCTCTGGGGCCAACGTCCTGACTTTC